This passage covers 6 T cell receptor beta chains from one sample sequenced in a study of blood T cell repertoires in COVID-19. Clones were sequenced by immunoSEQ multiplex PCR, and TCRdb holds only the in-frame ones, with some missing. The sample has over 250,000 clones, over 75% seen once; the top ten hold more than 4.5%. Sequencing used peripheral blood. Source of these receptors: a man aged 45-65 years with active or convalescent COVID-19.

The V and J genes are TRBV30 and TRBJ2-5; D might be TRBD1 (5 bases). The CDR3 has 12 residues. CDR1 is GTSNPN and CDR2 is SVGIG in the germline V gene (reference sequence). V was pared by 6 bases and J by 2 bases, with 10 bases between. This chain's CDR3 is CACLRVQETQYF. Here the CDR3 DNA reads TGTGCCTGCCTCAGGGTACAAGAGACCCAGTACTTC.

As DNA, the CDR3 is TGTGCTAGTGGTACTCGCACTAGCGGGAGAGGTTACAATGAGCAGTTCTTC. Its protein is CASGTRTSGRGYNEQFF. V usage is TRBV12-5 and J usage is TRBJ2-1; 11 nucleotides agree with TRBD2. The CDR3 is 17 amino acids. The V and J ends lost 5 bases and 4 bases, in that order; junction bases with no gene match: 10. The germline V gene has CDR1 LGHNT and CDR2 FRNRAP. The variable domain in full, completed from reference TRBV12-5 and TRBJ2-1, reads DARVTQTPRHKVTEMGQEVTMRCQPILGHNTVFWYRQTMMQGLELLAYFRNRAPLDDSGMPKDRFSAEMPDATLATLKIQPSEPRDSAVYFCASGTRTSGRGYNEQFFGPGTRLTVL.

The chain joins TRBV7-8 to TRBJ1-5; D uncertain. V dropped 1 base and J dropped 3 bases, with 7 bases sitting between them. CDR3 size: 14 residues. CDR1 and CDR2 from the germline V gene are SGHVS and FQNEAQ. This CDR3 is CASSLVATNQPQHF. In DNA form, the CDR3 reads TGTGCCAGCAGCTTAGTGGCCACCAATCAGCCCCAGCATTTT.

J is TRBJ1-5 and V is TRBV29-1, with D perhaps TRBD1 (6 bases). This CDR3 contains 12 residues. V lost 4 bases and J 9 bases, leaving 13 bases between the germline ends. The germline V gene has CDR1 SQVTM and CDR2 ANQGSEA. The DNA for the CDR3 is TGCAGCGTTGCGGAACAGGGCGGGCCCCAGCATTTT. Translating gives CSVAEQGGPQHF.

Here the CDR3 reads CASTRSGSTNNEQFF. DNA of the CDR3: TGTGCCAGCACCCGTAGCGGGAGTACCAACAATGAGCAGTTCTTC. The chain uses TRBV6-5 and TRBJ2-1; 9 bases map to TRBD2. V trimming: 7 bases; J trimming: 5 bases; junction bases outside the gene matches: 9. CDR3 length: 15 residues. The V gene's germline CDR1 is MNHEY and CDR2 SVGAGI.

J is TRBJ1-1 and V is TRBV7-3; TRBD1 is a possible D gene (6 bases). CDR3 length: 14 amino acids. Looked up from germline, CDR1 is SGHTA and CDR2 is FQGTGA. V lost 3 bases to trimming and J lost 5 bases, with 13 bases between them. The CDR3 DNA follows: TGTGCCAGCAGCTTGTCAGGGGATAGAACTGAAGCTTTCTTT. Translated: CASSLSGDRTEAFF.